This entry lists 13 T cell receptor beta chains sequenced from one sample in a study of blood T cell repertoires in COVID-19. The repertoire was sequenced with immunoSEQ multiplex PCR; TCRdb's copy has only in-frame clones and lacks some. There are more than 95,000 clones in the sample; about 75% occur only once, and 15% to 20% lies in the top ten. The specimen sequenced was peripheral blood. The receptors were sampled from a woman between 70 and 85 years old with acute or convalescent COVID-19.

Only one count was recorded for this clone. The chain is built from TRBV25-1 and TRBJ1-2; 8 bases map to TRBD1. The CDR3 runs to 12 residues. V shed 5 bases and J 7 bases; nucleotides not matched to a gene: 3. Germline values: CDR1 MGHDK, CDR2 SYGVNS. The CDR3 protein is CASSSTGAGYTF. The CDR3 DNA reads TGTGCCAGCAGTTCGACAGGGGCTGGCTACACCTTC.

The chain is built from TRBV19 and TRBJ1-5, with a tentative D call TRBD1 (5 bases). This CDR3 has 19 amino acids. Trimming cost V 1 base and J 2 bases, with 21 bases left between them. The germline gives CDR1 LNHDA, CDR2 SQIVND (reference sequence). CDR3 sequence (DNA): TGTGCCAGTAGTATAGCTCAATATACAGGACTAGGAGGCAATCAGCCCCAGCATTTT. Protein: CASSIAQYTGLGGNQPQHF. Together with reference TRBV19 and TRBJ1-5, the CDR3 gives the full variable domain: DGGITQSPKYLFRKEGQNVTLSCEQNLNHDAMYWYRQDPGQGLRLIYYSQIVNDFQKGDIAEGYSVSREKKESFPLTVTSAQKNPTAFYLCASSIAQYTGLGGNQPQHFGDGTRLSIL.

The rearrangement links TRBV18 to TRBJ1-1; 7 bases match TRBD1. The trim removed 0 bases at V and 3 bases at J, leaving 7 bases unmatched. Germline V gives CDR1 KGHSH, CDR2 LQKENI. This CDR3 has 16 residues. The CDR3 reads CASSPPSSGGYTEAFF. The CDR3 region has the DNA TGTGCCAGCTCACCACCGAGCTCAGGGGGTTACACTGAAGCTTTCTTT. The complete variable domain, with remaining parts taken from reference TRBV18 and TRBJ1-1, reads NAGVMQNPRHLVRRRGQEARLRCSPMKGHSHVYWYRQLPEEGLKFMVYLQKENIIDESGMPKERFSAEFPKEGPSILRIQQVVRGDSAAYFCASSPPSSGGYTEAFFGQGTRLTVV.

V is TRBV5-1 and J is TRBJ2-7; 7 bases map to TRBD1. Germline CDR1 SGHRS, CDR2 YFSETQ. Trimming at V came to 4 bases and at J to 4 bases, leaving 8 bases not matched to a gene. CDR3 length: 14 residues. CDR3 protein: CASSPYTGAYEQYF. The CDR3 DNA follows: TGCGCCAGCAGCCCATACACAGGGGCATACGAGCAGTACTTC.

This chain links TRBV6-5 with TRBJ1-2; 7 nucleotides align to TRBD1. Germline CDR1 MNHEY, CDR2 SVGAGI. The CDR3 loop spans 14 amino acids. The V segment lost 8 bases and the J segment 4 bases; nucleotides outside the gene matches: 10. CDR3 loop: CASSGTAWGYGYTF. The DNA for the CDR3 is TGTGCCAGCTCTGGGACAGCTTGGGGCTATGGCTACACCTTC.

This chain uses TRBV5-5 with TRBJ1-1; D ambiguous. The germline V gene encodes CDR1 SGHKS and CDR2 YYEKEE (reference sequence). Trimming left V 6 bases short and J 5 bases short, with 20 bases between. The CDR3 covers 15 residues. For the CDR3, the DNA is TGTGCCAGCACCACGGACCCGGGGAAGCAGACTGAAGCTTTCTTT. Its translation: CASTTDPGKQTEAFF.

The V call is TRBV10-3, the J call TRBJ2-7; D is possibly TRBD1 (6 bases). Trimming left V 4 bases short and J 2 bases short, with 12 bases between. Per germline, CDR1 ENHRY and CDR2 SYGVKD. The CDR3 spans 14 residues. The DNA of the CDR3 is TGTGCCATCAGTGTCGGGACACCGACCTACGAGCAGTACTTC. Its translation: CAISVGTPTYEQYF.

V and J are TRBV30 and TRBJ1-1; D unclear. The germline V and J ends were trimmed by 4 bases and 3 bases, with 9 bases remaining between them. The CDR3 totals 12 residues. The V gene's germline CDR1 is GTSNPN and CDR2 SVGIG (reference sequence). Written as DNA, the CDR3 is TGTGCCTGGAACCAGCGGGACACTGAAGCTTTCTTT. The encoded protein is CAWNQRDTEAFF.

The CDR3 is CASLVGRGTGELFF. The CDR3 DNA is TGTGCCAGCCTAGTGGGGAGGGGCACCGGGGAGCTGTTTTTT. The rearrangement uses TRBV28 and TRBJ2-2, with 7 bases that match TRBD2. V lost 8 bases and J lost 4; bases outside the gene matches: 7. The CDR3 covers 14 residues. The V gene's germline CDR1 is MDHEN and CDR2 SYDVKM.

This clone has a handful of counts. The V call is TRBV7-2, the J call TRBJ1-5; 7 positions match TRBD1. J gave up 1 base and V 5 bases, and 11 bases lay outside the gene matches. Germline V CDR1 and CDR2: SGHTA, FQGNSA. This CDR3 is 17 amino acids long. The CDR3 region is CASSPRGGTISNQPQHF. Written as DNA, the CDR3 is TGTGCCAGCAGCCCAAGAGGGGGCACGATAAGCAATCAGCCCCAGCATTTT.

V usage is TRBV3-1 (or the pseudogene TRBV3-2) and J usage is TRBJ1-4; TRBD1 aligns across 7 bases. Germline values: CDR1 LGHDT, CDR2 YNNKEL (reference sequence). This CDR3 region has 13 residues. The junction had 9 bases not matched to a gene; V was cut back by 6 bases and J by 11 bases. CDR3 residues: CASSPPGTVKLFF. In nucleotides, the CDR3 is TGTGCCAGCAGTCCGCCGGGGACAGTCAAACTGTTTTTT.

The chain couples TRBV28 to TRBJ1-5; a weak D match, TRBD1 (5 bases). The germline V and J ends were trimmed by 7 bases and 6 bases, with 16 bases remaining between them. CDR1 and CDR2 (germline): MDHEN, SYDVKM. CDR3 length equals 14 residues. The CDR3 DNA reads as TGTGCCAGCATGCGGGGGGGTTCGGGTCAGCCCCAGCATTTT. It codes for CASMRGGSGQPQHF.

V is TRBV28 and J is TRBJ1-2, with 8 bases fitting TRBD1. This CDR3 has 14 residues. Germline values: CDR1 MDHEN, CDR2 SYDVKM. The V and J ends lost 6 bases and 4 bases, in that order; junction bases with no gene match: 7. CDR3 region: CASRSGQAVYGYTF. CDR3 DNA: TGTGCCAGCAGGTCGGGACAGGCCGTCTATGGCTACACCTTC.